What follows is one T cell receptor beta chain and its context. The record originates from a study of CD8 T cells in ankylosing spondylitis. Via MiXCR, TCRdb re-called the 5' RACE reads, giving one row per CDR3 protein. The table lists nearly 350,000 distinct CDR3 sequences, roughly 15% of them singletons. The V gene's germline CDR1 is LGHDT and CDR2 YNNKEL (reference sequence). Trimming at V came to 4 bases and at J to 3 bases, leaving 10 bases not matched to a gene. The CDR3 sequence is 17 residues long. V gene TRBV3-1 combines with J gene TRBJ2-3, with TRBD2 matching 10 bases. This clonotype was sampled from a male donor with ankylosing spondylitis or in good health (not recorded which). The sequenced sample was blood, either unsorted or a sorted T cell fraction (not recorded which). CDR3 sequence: CASSPRGAGGRTDTQYF. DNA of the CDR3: TGTGCCAGCAGCCCCAGGGGAGCGGGGGGGCGGACAGATACGCAGTATTTT.